This is a list of T cell receptor beta chains from one sample in a study of Graves' ophthalmopathy and Graves' hyperthyroidism. TCRdb independently ran MiXCR on the multiplex PCR reads; one entry per CDR3 protein. The sample shows 400,000 to 500,000 distinct CDR3 sequences, around 21% of them seen only once. Sequencing used peripheral blood. These receptors were obtained from a woman aged 18-35 years with stable Graves' hyperthyroidism. CDR3s leave out the opening cysteine and the closing phenylalanine or tryptophan. Fields, in order: V gene, CDR3 protein.

>TRBV20-1
SAGRGRTYEQY
>TRBV12-3/TRBV12-4
ASSPGRPTEAF
>TRBV10-3
AISESWSQGEQPQH
>TRBV9
ASSVSSGASYEQY
>TRBV7-9
ASSPGGQIYEQY
>TRBV3-1
ASSQATGGATHYGYT
>TRBV12-3/TRBV12-4
ASSFMDHRGETQY
>TRBV6-1
ASKPQGSPGYEQY
>TRBV7-2
ASSHSLSYGYT
>TRBV6-1
ASRIAGPTGELF
>TRBV6-1
ASSQGQGASYEQY
>TRBV20-1
SARDGRASQPQH
>TRBV2
ASSGLAGVAELF
>TRBV12-3/TRBV12-4
ASSSRRTEAF
>TRBV3-1
ASSHIGLGPSYEQY
>TRBV28
ASTPGLAGVETQY
>TRBV6-5
ASSFDRRGTQY
>TRBV12-3/TRBV12-4
ASSPNGQPQH
>TRBV20-1
SARDGGPLEQY
>TRBV20-1
SASVDPARETQY
>TRBV5-4
ASSSAPSSYEQY
>TRBV20-1
SAAGTGQETQY